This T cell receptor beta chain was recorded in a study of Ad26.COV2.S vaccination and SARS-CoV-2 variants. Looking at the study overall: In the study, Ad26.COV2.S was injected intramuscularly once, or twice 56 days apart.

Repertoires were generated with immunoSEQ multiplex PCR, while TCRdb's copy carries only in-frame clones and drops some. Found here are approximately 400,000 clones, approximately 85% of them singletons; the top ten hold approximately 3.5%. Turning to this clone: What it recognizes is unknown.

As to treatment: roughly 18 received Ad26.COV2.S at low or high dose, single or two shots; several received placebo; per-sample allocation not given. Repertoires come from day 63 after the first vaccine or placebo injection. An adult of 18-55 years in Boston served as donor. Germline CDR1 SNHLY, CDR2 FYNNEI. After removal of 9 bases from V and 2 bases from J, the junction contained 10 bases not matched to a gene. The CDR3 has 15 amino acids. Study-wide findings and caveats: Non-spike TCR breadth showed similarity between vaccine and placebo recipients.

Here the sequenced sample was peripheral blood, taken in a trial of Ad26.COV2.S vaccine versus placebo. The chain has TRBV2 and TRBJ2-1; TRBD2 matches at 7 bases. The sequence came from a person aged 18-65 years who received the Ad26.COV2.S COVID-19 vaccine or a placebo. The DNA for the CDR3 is TGTGCCAGTAGGACGGGAGGCAAAACCTACAATGAGCAGTTCTTC. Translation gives CASRTGGKTYNEQFF.